The 20 T cell receptor beta chains listed next were all sequenced from one sample in a study of T cells in Graves' hyperthyroidism and ophthalmopathy. The TCR beta CDR3 regions underwent amplification using RNA transcripts as the source. The HTBI primer set was used in a first-round RT-PCR of the TCR CDR3. TCRdb recomputed calls from the multiplex PCR reads with MiXCR, one row per CDR3 protein. The sample includes fewer than 350,000 distinct CDR3 sequences, around 15% of them seen just once. Sample: blood. These receptors came from a woman in her thirties or forties with Graves' hyperthyroidism.

This sequence joins TRBV14 and TRBJ2-2; TRBD1 is a possible D gene (5 bases). This CDR3 spans 16 amino acids. CDR1 and CDR2 from the germline V gene are SGHDN and FVKESK. V was shortened by 5 bases and J by 6 bases, with 19 bases between the two germline ends. CDR3 loop: CASSERHARVAGELFF. In nucleotides, the CDR3 is TGTGCCAGCAGCGAAAGACACGCCAGGGTGGCCGGGGAGCTGTTTTTT. Using reference TRBV14 and TRBJ2-2 for the parts outside the CDR3, the full variable domain is EAGVTQFPSHSVIEKGQTVTLRCDPISGHDNLYWYRRVMGKEIKFLLHFVKESKQDESGMPNNRFLAERTGGTYSTLKVQPAELEDSGVYFCASSERHARVAGELFFGEGSRLTVL.

This clonotype came up a few times. This chain uses TRBV30 with TRBJ2-3; D is uncertain. V gave up 5 bases and J gave up 6 bases, with 12 bases separating them. This CDR3 has 12 amino acids. Germline CDR1 is GTSNPN and CDR2 is SVGIG (reference sequence). The CDR3 here is CAWSPLGDTQYF. Here the CDR3 DNA reads TGTGCCTGGTCCCCCCTGGGGGATACGCAGTATTTT. The whole variable domain, remainder taken from reference TRBV30 and TRBJ2-3, is SQTIHQWPATLVQPVGSPLSLECTVEGTSNPNLYWYRQAAGRGLQLLFYSVGIGQISSEVPQNLSASRPQDRQFILSSKKLLLSDSGFYLCAWSPLGDTQYFGPGTRLTVL.

This clonotype has ten or more counts. The V gene is TRBV7-8, the J gene TRBJ2-1, with 10 bases fitting TRBD2. Unmatched junction bases numbered 6, after V lost 5 bases and J lost 5 bases. The length of the CDR3 is 15 residues. CDR1 and CDR2 from the germline V gene are SGHVS and FQNEAQ. The CDR3 DNA is TGTGCCAGCAGCGTACGGACTAGCGGCGACAATGAGCAGTTCTTC. Residues: CASSVRTSGDNEQFF.

The V and J genes are TRBV9 and TRBJ2-5; D perhaps matches TRBD2 (6 bases). With 2 bases removed from V and 3 bases from J, the gap between germline ends came to 14 bases. This CDR3 contains 15 residues. From germline, CDR1 is SGDLS and CDR2 YYNGEE. For the CDR3, the DNA is TGTGCCAGCAGCGTTCAGGGAGGCGGGGAAGAGACCCAGTACTTC. Translating it yields CASSVQGGGEETQYF.

At least ten counts were recorded for this clonotype. The chain combines TRBV11-2 with TRBJ2-7; no reliable D call. V lost 5 bases to trimming and J lost 2 bases, with 16 bases between them. The germline gives CDR1 SGHAT, CDR2 FQNNGV. The CDR3 runs to 15 residues. Written as DNA, the CDR3 is TGTGCCAGCAGCCCAAGTTACGGCAGGACCTACGAGCAGTACTTC. Amino acids: CASSPSYGRTYEQYF.

This sequence joins TRBV10-3 and TRBJ2-6; D is unresolved. Germline V gene lookup returns CDR1 ENHRY and CDR2 SYGVKD. The V and J ends lost 10 bases and 4 bases respectively, with 11 bases between them. The CDR3 length is 13 residues. CDR3 region: CATDESGANVLTF. DNA for the CDR3: TGTGCCACCGACGAGTCAGGGGCCAACGTCCTGACTTTC.

This clonotype has a count of ten or more. This chain joins TRBV7-8 and TRBJ1-5; maybe TRBD1 (5 bases). In germline, CDR1 is SGHVS, CDR2 FQNEAQ. The CDR3 runs to 14 residues. V lost 5 bases and J lost 4, with 12 bases in between. The CDR3 protein is CASSRDGPNQPQHF. The CDR3 coding sequence is TGTGCCAGCAGCCGGGACGGACCGAATCAGCCCCAGCATTTT.

This clonotype was observed at least ten times. The chain uses TRBV28 and TRBJ2-1, with 7 bases that match TRBD1. CDR1 MDHEN and CDR2 SYDVKM come from the germline V gene. Trimming cost V 6 bases and J 8 bases; bases outside gene matches: 7. This CDR3 has 13 residues. The CDR3 spells CASSLVRGHEQFF. The DNA for the CDR3 is TGTGCCAGCAGCCTGGTAAGGGGGCATGAGCAGTTCTTC. Filled out from reference TRBV28 and TRBJ2-1, the complete variable domain reads DVKVTQSSRYLVKRTGEKVFLECVQDMDHENMFWYRQDPGLGLRLIYFSYDVKMKEKGDIPEGYSVSREKKERFSLILESASTNQTSMYLCASSLVRGHEQFFGPGTRLTVL.

This clonotype was seen ten or more times. The chain is built from TRBV20-1 and TRBJ1-1; 8 bases match TRBD1. Germline V lookup: CDR1 DFQATT, CDR2 SNEGSKA (reference sequence). The V and J ends lost 6 bases and 4 bases, in that order; junction bases with no gene match: 7. The CDR3 covers 13 residues. The DNA for the CDR3 is TGCAGTGCAGGACAGGGTGTTAGCACTGAAGCTTTCTTT. This encodes CSAGQGVSTEAFF.

This clonotype was seen ten or more times. The V call is TRBV3-1, the J call TRBJ1-6; perhaps TRBD1 as D (6 bases). CDR1 and CDR2 (germline): LGHDT, YNNKEL (reference sequence). V lost 3 bases to trimming and J lost 12 bases, with 12 bases between them. The CDR3 loop spans 13 amino acids. DNA of the CDR3: TGTGCCAGCAGCCACGAACAGGGTAGACCCCTCCACTTT. It encodes CASSHEQGRPLHF.

This clonotype has only a few counts. The chain is built from TRBV4-1 and TRBJ2-1; D call uncertain. Germline CDR1 is MGHRA and CDR2 is YSYEKL. This CDR3 region has 14 residues. V lost 2 bases to trimming and J lost 10 bases, with 15 bases between them. For the CDR3, the DNA is TGCGCCAGCAGCCAACTCATTGTGAGAGGCGAGCAGTTCTTC. This translates into CASSQLIVRGEQFF.

This clonotype was recorded many times. This chain joins TRBV28 and TRBJ1-2; D is unclear. CDR1 and CDR2 from the germline V gene are MDHEN and SYDVKM. The CDR3 contains 12 residues. V was pared by 3 bases and J by 4 bases, with 6 bases between. The CDR3 region is CASSFVGYGYTF. CDR3 nucleotides: TGTGCCAGCAGTTTCGTCGGCTATGGCTACACCTTC.

Many counts were recorded for this clonotype. The J gene is TRBJ2-3, the V gene TRBV11-3; D remains unclear. The V end was cut by 4 bases, the J end by 2 bases, with 10 bases between. Germline values: CDR1 SGHNT, CDR2 YENEEA. The CDR3 sequence is 14 residues long. The CDR3 region is CASSSTRNTDTQYF. CDR3 bases: TGTGCCAGCAGCTCGACGAGAAACACAGATACGCAGTATTTT.

This clonotype showed up many times. V usage is TRBV30 and J usage is TRBJ1-4; D is possibly TRBD1 (5 bases). V was clipped by 5 bases and J by 2 bases, with 12 bases between them. This CDR3 has 14 amino acids. Germline values: CDR1 GTSNPN, CDR2 SVGIG (reference sequence). For the CDR3, the DNA is TGTGCCTGGGTGACGACAGCCACTAATGAAAAACTGTTTTTT. Its protein is CAWVTTATNEKLFF.

At least ten counts were recorded for this clonotype. This chain joins TRBV29-1 and TRBJ1-4; 9 bases align to TRBD1. CDR1 and CDR2 from the germline V gene are SQVTM and ANQGSEA. This CDR3 contains 14 residues. Losses at the gene ends were 5 bases for V and 2 bases for J; bases not matched to a gene: 3. The CDR3 region is CSVTGGETNEKLFF. DNA of the CDR3: TGCAGCGTTACAGGGGGCGAGACTAATGAAAAACTGTTTTTT.

This clonotype was counted ten times or more. The gene calls are TRBV6-2 or TRBV6-3 and TRBJ1-2; no definite D call. V was shortened by 4 bases and J by 0 bases, with 12 bases between the two germline ends. The CDR3 consists of 15 residues. Germline loops: CDR1 MNHEY, CDR2 SVGEGT. Here the CDR3 DNA reads TGTGCCAGCAGTTCGGACGGGTTAGCTAACTATGGCTACACCTTC. Its translation: CASSSDGLANYGYTF.

This chain connects TRBV27 to TRBJ1-4; 7 nucleotides agree with TRBD1. Germline V gene data show CDR1 as MNHEY and CDR2 as SMNVEV (reference sequence). With 7 bases clipped from V and 0 bases from J, the junction kept 5 bases outside the gene matches. This CDR3 contains 15 residues. CDR3 sequence (DNA): TGTGCCAGCAAGGCCGGGACAGCAACTAATGAAAAACTGTTTTTT. Residues: CASKAGTATNEKLFF.

This clonotype showed up many times. This chain uses TRBV18 with TRBJ2-7, with TRBD1 as a possible D gene (6 bases). The CDR3 loop spans 14 amino acids. Germline CDR1 is KGHSH and CDR2 is LQKENI. The ends were cut back, 2 bases at V and 5 bases at J, with 13 bases in the middle. CDR3 nucleotide sequence: TGTGCCAGCTCACCATCGGCGGCAGGGGACGAGCAGTACTTC. Residues: CASSPSAAGDEQYF.

This clonotype occurred many times. The gene calls are TRBV18 and TRBJ1-1; D remains unclear. The V and J ends lost 2 bases and 2 bases respectively, with 6 bases between them. Germline values: CDR1 KGHSH, CDR2 LQKENI. The CDR3 is made up of 13 amino acids. This CDR3 reads CASSPDANTEAFF. CDR3 in DNA: TGTGCCAGCTCACCAGACGCAAACACTGAAGCTTTCTTT.

This clonotype was seen many times. The J gene is TRBJ2-3, the V gene TRBV4-1; perhaps TRBD2 as D (6 bases). The CDR3 totals 14 residues. Germline CDR1 is MGHRA and CDR2 is YSYEKL. V was shortened by 4 bases and J by 3 bases, with 11 bases between the two germline ends. In nucleotides, the CDR3 is TGCGCCAGCAGCCGTAGCGGAGGTACAGATACGCAGTATTTT. Its protein is CASSRSGGTDTQYF.